This T cell receptor (beta chain) was recorded in a study of shared clonotypes between healthy human individuals. Naivety among CD8 cells was defined by CD45RO negativity and positive CCR7 selection, thereby excluding terminally differentiated effector memory CD45RA+ cells. Findings of the study overall: Generation probabilities of non-shared clonotypes were lower (relative to those shared by all four donors).

Details on this clone: The target antigen is unknown.

Libraries were prepared by immunoSEQ multiplex PCR; TCRdb keeps only in-frame clonotypes and omits some of them. This table holds about 2,100,000 clones, about 92% found once. The V and J ends lost 4 bases and 3 bases, in that order; junction bases with no gene match: 6. There are 14 residues in the CDR3. Per germline, CDR1 SEHNR and CDR2 FQNEAQ (reference sequence). Input material: naive CD8+ T cells from PBMCs. The chain employs TRBV7-9 and TRBJ2-7; the match to TRBD2 covers 7 bases. The receptor was isolated from a man aged 18 to 29 in good health. Some clones in this sample may be carry-over from other donors' samples. The CDR3 DNA reads TGTGCCAGCAGCTCTCGGGACTACCTCTACGAGCAGTACTTC. This encodes CASSSRDYLYEQYF.